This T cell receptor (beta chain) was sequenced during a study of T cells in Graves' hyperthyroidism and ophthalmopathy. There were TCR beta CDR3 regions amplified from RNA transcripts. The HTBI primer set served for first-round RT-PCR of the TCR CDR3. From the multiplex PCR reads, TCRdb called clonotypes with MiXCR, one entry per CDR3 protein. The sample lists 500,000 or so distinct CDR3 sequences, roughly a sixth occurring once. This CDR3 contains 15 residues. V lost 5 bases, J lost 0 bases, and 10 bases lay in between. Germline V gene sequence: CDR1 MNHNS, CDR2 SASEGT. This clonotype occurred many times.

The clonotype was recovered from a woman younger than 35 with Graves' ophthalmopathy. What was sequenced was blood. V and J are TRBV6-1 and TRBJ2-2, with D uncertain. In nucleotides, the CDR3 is TGTGCCAGCAGTTATCAAGTTTCGAACACCGGGGAGCTGTTTTTT. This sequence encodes CASSYQVSNTGELFF.